This TCR beta chain was captured by sequencing in a study of blood T cell repertoires in COVID-19. Study as a whole: Samples taken during acute and convalescent COVID-19 were collected in the United States, Italy and Spain.

Under the authors' procedure: From reference gene primer amplification, estimates of nucleated cell counts were derived. Assay: immunoSEQ multiplex PCR; the TCRdb copy retains only in-frame clones and omits some. V, J and clone size were drawn from that table, and D and trimming were deduced from the DNA. The sample records more than 350,000 clones, roughly nine tenths being singletons. V lost 6 bases to trimming and J lost 2 bases, with 16 bases between them. CDR1 and CDR2 (germline): SQVTM, ANQGSEA. This CDR3 is built from 14 residues. Study members were between about 18 and 95 years old and lived in 24 US regions.

The sample consisted of PBMCs or T cells enriched from blood (not recorded which). The chain links TRBV29-1 to TRBJ2-5, with D maybe TRBD2 (5 bases). The TCR was taken from a man younger than 35 who had recovered from COVID-19. The CDR3 is CSVGPGGLQETQYF. The CDR3 DNA is TGCAGCGTCGGGCCAGGCGGACTTCAAGAGACCCAGTACTTC.